This paragraph covers one TCR beta chain sequence. The antigen is unknown. A read error may produce the germline difference seen at one junction end. These data originate in a study of T-cell reconstitution after alpha-beta-depleted transplantation in children. Study-level points and caveats: At day 60, the high TCRbeta diversity found in some patients originated from recipient T cells and thymic progenitors that had survived. T-cell counts and diversity were attributed mostly to newly produced T cells one year after transplant. Alpha-beta T cells present about two months after transplant were reported to originate from several hundred expanded graft clones.

Germline CDR1 reads MDHEN; CDR2 reads SYDVKM. The CDR3 consists of 12 residues. The TCRbeta library incorporated unique molecular identifiers. TCRdb re-analysed the PCR reads in MiXCR, keeping a single row per CDR3 protein. This table has 750,000 to 950,000 distinct CDR3 sequences, 15% to 20% appearing once. The sequences come from PBMCs, mostly from graft donor cells, collected 360 days after TCRalphabeta/CD19-depleted stem cell transplant. This chain joins TRBV28 and TRBJ2-7; D is possibly TRBD1 (5 bases). This clonotype was obtained from a male patient younger than 18 who had a stem cell transplant for acute lymphoblastic leukemia, so the T cells may come from the graft donor. DNA for the CDR3: TGTGCCAGCAGCTCCGACAGTTACGTGCAGTACTTC. This sequence encodes CASSSDSYVQYF.